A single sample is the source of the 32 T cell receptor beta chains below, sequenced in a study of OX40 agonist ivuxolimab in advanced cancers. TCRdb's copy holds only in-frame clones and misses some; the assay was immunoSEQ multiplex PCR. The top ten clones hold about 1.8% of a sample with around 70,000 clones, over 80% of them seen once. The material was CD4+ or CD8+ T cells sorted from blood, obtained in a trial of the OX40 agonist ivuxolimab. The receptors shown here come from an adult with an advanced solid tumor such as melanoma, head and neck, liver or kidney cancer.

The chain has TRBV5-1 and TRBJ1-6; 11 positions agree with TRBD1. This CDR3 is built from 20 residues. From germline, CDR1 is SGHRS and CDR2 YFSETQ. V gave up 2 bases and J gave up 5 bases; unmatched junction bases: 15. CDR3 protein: CASSLRTGGAGVFNNSPLHF. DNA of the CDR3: TGCGCCAGCAGCTTAAGGACAGGGGGCGCCGGGGTTTTTAATAATTCACCCCTCCACTTT.

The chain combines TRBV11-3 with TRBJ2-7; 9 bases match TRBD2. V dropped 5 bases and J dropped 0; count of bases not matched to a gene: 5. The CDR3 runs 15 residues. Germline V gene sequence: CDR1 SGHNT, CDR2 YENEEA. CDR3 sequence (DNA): TGTGCCAGCAGCCCTCTAGCGGGGCCCTCCTACGAGCAGTACTTC. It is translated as CASSPLAGPSYEQYF. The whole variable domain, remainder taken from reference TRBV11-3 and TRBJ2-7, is EAGVVQSPRYKIIEKKQPVAFWCNPISGHNTLYWYLQNLGQGPELLIRYENEEAVDDSQLPKDRFSAERLKGVDSTLKIQPAELGDSAVYLCASSPLAGPSYEQYFGPGTRLTVT.

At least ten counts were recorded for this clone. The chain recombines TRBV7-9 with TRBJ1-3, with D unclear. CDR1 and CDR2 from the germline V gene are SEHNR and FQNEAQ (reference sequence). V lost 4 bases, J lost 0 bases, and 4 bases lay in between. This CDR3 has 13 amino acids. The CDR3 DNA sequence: TGTGCCAGCAGCTATGCCTCTGGAAACACCATATATTTT. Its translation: CASSYASGNTIYF.

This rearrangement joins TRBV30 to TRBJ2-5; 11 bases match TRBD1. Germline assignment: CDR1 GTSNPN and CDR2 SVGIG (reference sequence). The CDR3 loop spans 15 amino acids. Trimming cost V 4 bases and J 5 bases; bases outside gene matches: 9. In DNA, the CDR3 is TGTGCCTGGAACGCCGGGACAGGGGGGTTCGAGACCCAGTACTTC. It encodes CAWNAGTGGFETQYF.

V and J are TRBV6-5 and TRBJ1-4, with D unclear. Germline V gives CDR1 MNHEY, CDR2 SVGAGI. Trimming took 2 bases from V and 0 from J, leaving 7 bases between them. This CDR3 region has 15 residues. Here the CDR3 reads CASSYQTSTNEKLFF. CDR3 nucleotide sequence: TGTGCCAGCAGTTACCAGACCTCAACTAATGAAAAACTGTTTTTT.

The CDR3 DNA is TGTGCCAGCAGTCTCCAAGAGACCCAGTACTTC. As protein: CASSLQETQYF. This chain joins TRBV27 and TRBJ2-5; D gene uncertain. CDR3 length: 11 amino acids. CDR1 and CDR2 (germline): MNHEY, SMNVEV (reference sequence). The V end was cut by 5 bases, the J end by 1 base, with 2 bases between.

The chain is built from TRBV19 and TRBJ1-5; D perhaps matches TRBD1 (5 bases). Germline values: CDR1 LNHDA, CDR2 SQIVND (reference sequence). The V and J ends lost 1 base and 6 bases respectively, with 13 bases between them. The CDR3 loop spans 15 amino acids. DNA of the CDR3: TGTGCCAGTAGTATAGGATCCCAGGGAGGTCAGCCCCAGCATTTT. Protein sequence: CASSIGSQGGQPQHF.

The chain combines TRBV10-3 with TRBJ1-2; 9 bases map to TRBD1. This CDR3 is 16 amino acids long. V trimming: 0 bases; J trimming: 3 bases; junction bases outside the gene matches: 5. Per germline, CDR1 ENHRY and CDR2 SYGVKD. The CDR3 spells CAISESAGQGDYGYTF. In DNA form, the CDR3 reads TGTGCCATCAGTGAGTCGGCGGGACAGGGAGACTATGGCTACACCTTC.

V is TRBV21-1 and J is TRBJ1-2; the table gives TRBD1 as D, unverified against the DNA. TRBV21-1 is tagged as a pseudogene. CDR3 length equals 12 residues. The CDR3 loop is CASPGQSYGYTF. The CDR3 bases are TGTGCCAGCCCGGGACAGAGCTATGGCTACACCTTC.

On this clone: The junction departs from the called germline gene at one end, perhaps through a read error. The CDR3 DNA reads TGTGCCAGCACTTACAGGGAGTACAGAGACAATGAGCAGTTCTTC. Translated: CASTYREYRDNEQFF. The J gene is TRBJ2-1, the V gene TRBV6-6; possible D gene TRBD1, 6 bases. The CDR3 runs to 15 residues. CDR1 and CDR2 (germline): MNHNY, SVGAGI (reference sequence).

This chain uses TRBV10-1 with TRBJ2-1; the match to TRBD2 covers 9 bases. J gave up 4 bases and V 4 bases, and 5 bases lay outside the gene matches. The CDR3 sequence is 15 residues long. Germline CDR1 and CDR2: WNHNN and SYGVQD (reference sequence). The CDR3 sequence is CASSGPSGAYNEQFF. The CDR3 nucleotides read TGCGCCAGCAGTGGTCCTAGCGGGGCTTACAATGAGCAGTTCTTC.

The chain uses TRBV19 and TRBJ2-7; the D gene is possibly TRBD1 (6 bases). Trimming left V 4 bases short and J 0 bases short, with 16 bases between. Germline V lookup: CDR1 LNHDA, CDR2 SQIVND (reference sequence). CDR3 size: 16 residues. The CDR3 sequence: CASSTSGGQSSYEQYF. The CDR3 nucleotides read TGTGCCAGTAGTACCTCTGGGGGCCAGAGCTCCTACGAGCAGTACTTC.

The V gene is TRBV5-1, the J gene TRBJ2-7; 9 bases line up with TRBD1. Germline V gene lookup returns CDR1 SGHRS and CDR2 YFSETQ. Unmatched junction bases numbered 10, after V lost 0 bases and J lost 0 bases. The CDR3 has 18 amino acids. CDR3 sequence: CASSLAGTGWIGSYEQYF. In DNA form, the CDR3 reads TGCGCCAGCAGCTTGGCGGGGACAGGGTGGATAGGCTCCTACGAGCAGTACTTC.

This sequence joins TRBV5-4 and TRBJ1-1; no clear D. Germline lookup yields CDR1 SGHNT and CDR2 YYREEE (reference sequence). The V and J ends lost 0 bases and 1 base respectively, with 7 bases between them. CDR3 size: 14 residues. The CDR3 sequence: CASSLGRENTEAFF. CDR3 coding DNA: TGTGCCAGCAGCTTGGGTAGGGAGAACACTGAAGCTTTCTTT.

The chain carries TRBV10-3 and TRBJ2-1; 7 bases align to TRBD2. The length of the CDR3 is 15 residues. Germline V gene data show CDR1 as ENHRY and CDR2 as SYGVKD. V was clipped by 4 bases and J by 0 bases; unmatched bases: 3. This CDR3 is CAISVGGSSYNEQFF. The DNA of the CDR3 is TGTGCCATCAGTGTGGGGGGGAGCTCCTACAATGAGCAGTTCTTC.

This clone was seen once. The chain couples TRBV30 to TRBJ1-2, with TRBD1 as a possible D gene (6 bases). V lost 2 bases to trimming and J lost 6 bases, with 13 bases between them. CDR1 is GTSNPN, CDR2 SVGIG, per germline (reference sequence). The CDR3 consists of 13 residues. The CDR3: CAWSSRTDHGYTF. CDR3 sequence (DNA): TGTGCCTGGAGTTCAAGGACAGACCATGGCTACACCTTC. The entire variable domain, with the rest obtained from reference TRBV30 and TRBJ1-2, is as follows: SQTIHQWPATLVQPVGSPLSLECTVEGTSNPNLYWYRQAAGRGLQLLFYSVGIGQISSEVPQNLSASRPQDRQFILSSKKLLLSDSGFYLCAWSSRTDHGYTFGSGTRLTVV.

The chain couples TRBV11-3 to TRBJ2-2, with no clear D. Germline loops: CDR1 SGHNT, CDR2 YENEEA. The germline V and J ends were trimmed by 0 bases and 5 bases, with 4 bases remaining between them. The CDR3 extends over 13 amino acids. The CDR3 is CASSLDLTGELFF. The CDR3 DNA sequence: TGTGCCAGCAGCTTAGATCTAACCGGGGAGCTGTTTTTT.

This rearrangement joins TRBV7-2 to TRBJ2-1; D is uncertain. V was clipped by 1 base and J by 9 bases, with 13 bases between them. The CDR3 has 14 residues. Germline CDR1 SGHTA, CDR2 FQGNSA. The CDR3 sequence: CASSLVRVGREQFF. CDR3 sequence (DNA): TGTGCCAGCAGCTTAGTTCGCGTCGGGCGTGAGCAGTTCTTC.

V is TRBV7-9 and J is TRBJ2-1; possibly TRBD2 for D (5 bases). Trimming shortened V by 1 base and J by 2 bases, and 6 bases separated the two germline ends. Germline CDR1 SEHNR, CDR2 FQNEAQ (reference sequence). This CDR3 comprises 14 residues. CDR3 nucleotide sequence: TGTGCCAGCAGCTTAGAACTAGCCTACAATGAGCAGTTCTTC. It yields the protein CASSLELAYNEQFF.

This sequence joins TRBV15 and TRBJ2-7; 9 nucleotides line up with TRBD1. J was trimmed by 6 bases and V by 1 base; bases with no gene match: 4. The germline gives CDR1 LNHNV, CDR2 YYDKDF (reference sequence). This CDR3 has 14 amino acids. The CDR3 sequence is CATSRAGTGPEQYF. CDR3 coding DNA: TGTGCCACCAGCAGAGCTGGGACAGGGCCCGAGCAGTACTTC.

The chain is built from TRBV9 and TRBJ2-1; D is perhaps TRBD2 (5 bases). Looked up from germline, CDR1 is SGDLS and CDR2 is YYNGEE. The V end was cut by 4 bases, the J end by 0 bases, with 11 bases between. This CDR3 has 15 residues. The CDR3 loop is CASSFGLRSYNEQFF. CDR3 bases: TGTGCCAGCAGCTTCGGACTCCGCTCCTACAATGAGCAGTTCTTC.

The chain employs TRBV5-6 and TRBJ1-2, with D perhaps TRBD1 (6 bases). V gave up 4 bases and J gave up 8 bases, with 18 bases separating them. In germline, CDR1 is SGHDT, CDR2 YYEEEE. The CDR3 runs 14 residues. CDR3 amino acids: CASSHWTDLEGYTF. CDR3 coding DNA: TGTGCCAGCAGCCACTGGACAGACCTGGAAGGCTACACCTTC.

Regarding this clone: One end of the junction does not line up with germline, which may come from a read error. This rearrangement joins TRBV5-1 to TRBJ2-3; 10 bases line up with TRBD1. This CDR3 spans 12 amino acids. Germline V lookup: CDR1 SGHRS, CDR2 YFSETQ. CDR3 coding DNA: TGCGCCAGCAGCTTGGGACAGGGGGCGCAATATTTT. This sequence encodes CASSLGQGAQYF.

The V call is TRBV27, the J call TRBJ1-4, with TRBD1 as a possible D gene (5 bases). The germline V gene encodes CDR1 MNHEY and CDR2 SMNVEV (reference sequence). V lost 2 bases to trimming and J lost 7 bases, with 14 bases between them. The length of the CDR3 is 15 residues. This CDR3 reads CASSLRWGFGEKLFF. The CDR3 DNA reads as TGTGCCAGCAGTTTACGATGGGGCTTCGGTGAAAAACTGTTTTTT.

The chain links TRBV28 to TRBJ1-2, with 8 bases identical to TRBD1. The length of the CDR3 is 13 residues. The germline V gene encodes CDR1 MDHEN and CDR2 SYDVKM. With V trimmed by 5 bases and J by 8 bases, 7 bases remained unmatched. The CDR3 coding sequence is TGTGCCAGCAGTGGGCAGGGGGCGAAAGGCTACACCTTC. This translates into CASSGQGAKGYTF.

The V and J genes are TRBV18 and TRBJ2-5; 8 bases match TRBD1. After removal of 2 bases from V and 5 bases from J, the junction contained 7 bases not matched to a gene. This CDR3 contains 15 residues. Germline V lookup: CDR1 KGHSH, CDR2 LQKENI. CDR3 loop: CASSPDRGGGETQYF. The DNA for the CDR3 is TGTGCCAGCTCACCAGACAGGGGAGGTGGCGAGACCCAGTACTTC. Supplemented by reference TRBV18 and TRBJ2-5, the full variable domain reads NAGVMQNPRHLVRRRGQEARLRCSPMKGHSHVYWYRQLPEEGLKFMVYLQKENIIDESGMPKERFSAEFPKEGPSILRIQQVVRGDSAAYFCASSPDRGGGETQYFGPGTRLLVL.

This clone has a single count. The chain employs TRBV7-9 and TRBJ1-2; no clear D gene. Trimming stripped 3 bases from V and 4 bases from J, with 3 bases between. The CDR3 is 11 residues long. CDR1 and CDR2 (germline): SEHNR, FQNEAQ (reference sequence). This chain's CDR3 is CASSFLYGYTF. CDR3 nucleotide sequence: TGTGCCAGCAGCTTCCTCTATGGCTACACCTTC. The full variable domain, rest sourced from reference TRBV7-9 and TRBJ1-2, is DTGVSQNPRHKITKRGQNVTFRCDPISEHNRLYWYRQTLGQGPEFLTYFQNEAQLEKSRLLSDRFSAERPKGSFSTLEIQRTEQGDSAMYLCASSFLYGYTFGSGTRLTVV.

The CDR3 reads CASSLASGGSYNEQFF. The CDR3 nucleotides are TGTGCCAGCAGCTTAGCGAGCGGGGGCTCCTACAATGAGCAGTTCTTC. The chain recombines TRBV7-2 with TRBJ2-1; 8 bases match TRBD2. The germline CDR1 and CDR2 sequences are SGHTA and FQGNSA. V was pared by 0 bases and J by 0 bases, with 1 base of the junction left unmatched. The CDR3 has 16 amino acids.

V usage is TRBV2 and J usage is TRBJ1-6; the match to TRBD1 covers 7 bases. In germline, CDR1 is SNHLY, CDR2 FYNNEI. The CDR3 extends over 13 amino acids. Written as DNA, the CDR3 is TGTGTGCCCGACAGGGTTCGGAATTCACCCCTCCACTTT. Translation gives CVPDRVRNSPLHF.

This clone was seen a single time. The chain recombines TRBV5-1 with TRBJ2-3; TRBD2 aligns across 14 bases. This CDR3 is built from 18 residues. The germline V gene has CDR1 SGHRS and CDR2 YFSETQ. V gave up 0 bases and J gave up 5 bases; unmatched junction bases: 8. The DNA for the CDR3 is TGCGCCAGCAGCTTGGAGGGGACTAGCGGGAGTCGGGGAGATACGCAGTATTTT. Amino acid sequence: CASSLEGTSGSRGDTQYF.

The CDR3 is CASSLGERGEQYF. The DNA of the CDR3 is TGTGCCAGCAGCTTAGGGGAGCGAGGCGAGCAGTACTTC. V gene TRBV7-2 combines with J gene TRBJ2-7, with D possibly being TRBD2 (5 bases). V lost 1 base and J lost 6, with 10 bases in between. Looked up from germline, CDR1 is SGHTA and CDR2 is FQGNSA. This CDR3 spans 13 amino acids.

CDR3 DNA: TGTGCCAGCAGCGTAGAGGGCAGCCTAAACTATGGCTACACCTTC. Its translation is CASSVEGSLNYGYTF. The rearrangement joins TRBV9 to TRBJ1-2; D unclear. With 0 bases removed from V and 2 bases from J, the gap between germline ends came to 11 bases. Germline V gene sequence: CDR1 SGDLS, CDR2 YYNGEE. This CDR3 is built from 15 residues.